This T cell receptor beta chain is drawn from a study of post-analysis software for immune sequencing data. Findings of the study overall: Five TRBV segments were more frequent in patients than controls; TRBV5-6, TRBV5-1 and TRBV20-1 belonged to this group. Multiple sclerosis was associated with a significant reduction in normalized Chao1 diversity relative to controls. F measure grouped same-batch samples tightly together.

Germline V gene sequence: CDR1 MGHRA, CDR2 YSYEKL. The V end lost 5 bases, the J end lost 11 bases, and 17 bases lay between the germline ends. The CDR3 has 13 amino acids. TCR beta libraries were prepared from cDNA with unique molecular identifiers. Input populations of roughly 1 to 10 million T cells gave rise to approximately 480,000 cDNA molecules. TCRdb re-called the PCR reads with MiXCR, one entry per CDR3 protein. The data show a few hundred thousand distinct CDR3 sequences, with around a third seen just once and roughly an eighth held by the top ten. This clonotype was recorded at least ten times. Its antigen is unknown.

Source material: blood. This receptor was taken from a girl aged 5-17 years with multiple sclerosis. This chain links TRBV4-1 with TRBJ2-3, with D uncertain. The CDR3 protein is CASSLDGILGQYF. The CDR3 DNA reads TGCGCCAGCAGCTTAGACGGTATCCTAGGGCAGTATTTT.